One and the same sample provided the 19 T cell receptor beta chains below, sequenced in a study of pediatric ulcerative colitis. Sequencing used immunoSEQ multiplex PCR; TCRdb keeps in-frame clones, though not all of them. The sample shows roughly 30,000 clones, roughly 82% of them seen only once. The specimen was blood. Every receptor here comes from a boy younger than 18 with severe ulcerative colitis.

This sequence joins TRBV2 and TRBJ1-4; D uncertain. Germline lookup yields CDR1 SNHLY and CDR2 FYNNEI. The CDR3 covers 11 residues. Trimming stripped 7 bases from V and 11 bases from J, with 11 bases between. The CDR3 coding sequence is TGTGCCAGCACCAACGAAAGGAAACTGTTTTTT. It translates to CASTNERKLFF.

This clone has a handful of counts. The V and J genes are TRBV19 and TRBJ1-1; 8 bases line up with TRBD1. The CDR3 length is 13 residues. The trim removed 6 bases at V and 4 bases at J, leaving 4 bases unmatched. CDR1 and CDR2 from the germline V gene are LNHDA and SQIVND (reference sequence). CDR3 DNA sequence: TGTGCCAGTAGCACAGGGGGTAGCACTGAAGCTTTCTTT. Residues: CASSTGGSTEAFF.

The chain couples TRBV5-4 to TRBJ1-2; 10 positions match TRBD1. This CDR3 region has 14 residues. The V gene end was trimmed by 5 bases and the J gene end by 2 bases; junction bases not matched to a gene: 3. Looked up from germline, CDR1 is SGHNT and CDR2 is YYREEE (reference sequence). CDR3: CASRRTGGNYGYTF. Written as DNA, the CDR3 is TGTGCCAGCAGAAGGACAGGGGGAAACTATGGCTACACCTTC.

This clone was detected only once. The chain employs TRBV6-5 and TRBJ1-2; 11 bases fit TRBD1. This CDR3 is 15 amino acids long. V lost 0 bases, J lost 4 bases, and 1 base stayed unmatched. Germline lookup yields CDR1 MNHEY and CDR2 SVGAGI. CDR3 region: CASSYSGTGGYGYTF. CDR3 sequence (DNA): TGTGCCAGCAGTTACTCCGGGACAGGGGGCTATGGCTACACCTTC.

This clone was detected only once. The J gene is TRBJ2-7, the V gene TRBV9; D is possibly TRBD1 (6 bases). The germline V gene encodes CDR1 SGDLS and CDR2 YYNGEE. Trimming removed 0 bases at V and 7 bases at J, with 11 bases between. CDR3 length: 13 amino acids. The CDR3 bases are TGTGCCAGCAGCGTAGCTTATCAGGGGGAGCAGTACTTC. It is translated as CASSVAYQGEQYF.

The CDR3 reads CASSYSAATLRNTQYF. In nucleotides, the CDR3 is TGTGCCAGCAGTTACTCGGCGGCGACCCTTCGGAATACGCAGTATTTT. V gene TRBV6-5 combines with J gene TRBJ2-3; D uncertain. V lost 0 bases to trimming and J lost 7 bases, with 17 bases between them. The CDR3 sequence is 16 residues long. CDR1 and CDR2 (germline): MNHEY, SVGAGI.

The chain joins TRBV18 to TRBJ1-3; D is uncertain. The CDR3 extends over 16 amino acids. Per the germline V gene, CDR1 is KGHSH and CDR2 is LQKENI. V was clipped by 1 base and J by 0 bases, with 10 bases between them. This CDR3 is CASSPQEFSSGNTIYF. The DNA of the CDR3 is TGTGCCAGCTCACCACAAGAATTCAGCTCTGGAAACACCATATATTTT.

The chain is built from TRBV19 and TRBJ2-7; TRBD2 matches at 14 bases. This CDR3 is 15 amino acids long. Germline V gene lookup returns CDR1 LNHDA and CDR2 SQIVND (reference sequence). Trimming removed 6 bases from V and 1 base from J; junction bases left unmatched: 2. The CDR3: CASSRTSGGSYEQYF. CDR3 in DNA: TGTGCCAGTAGCCGGACTAGCGGGGGGTCCTACGAGCAGTACTTC.

This clone was observed a handful of times. The chain is built from TRBV7-9 and TRBJ2-5; D remains ambiguous. The CDR3 contains 12 residues. Germline CDR1 reads SEHNR; CDR2 reads FQNEAQ (reference sequence). The V end lost 8 bases, the J end lost 5 bases, and 12 bases lay between the germline ends. CDR3 protein: CASSSSRETQYF. CDR3 coding DNA: TGTGCCAGCTCATCCTCTCGGGAGACCCAGTACTTC.

The chain couples TRBV6-6 to TRBJ1-4; 7 bases are a match to TRBD1. The V segment lost 8 bases and the J segment 3 bases; nucleotides outside the gene matches: 3. The V gene's germline CDR1 is MNHNY and CDR2 SVGAGI (reference sequence). The CDR3 contains 13 residues. Written as DNA, the CDR3 is TGTGCCAGCCATGGACAGGCTAATGAAAAACTGTTTTTT. Protein product: CASHGQANEKLFF.

The chain employs TRBV19 and TRBJ2-3, with 7 bases aligning to TRBD2. The length of the CDR3 is 16 residues. From germline, CDR1 is LNHDA and CDR2 SQIVND (reference sequence). The V segment lost 5 bases and the J segment 8 bases; nucleotides outside the gene matches: 16. In DNA, the CDR3 is TGTGCCAGTAGTTTGCCCATGACTAGCCCTTCGGGTACGCAGTATTTT. As protein: CASSLPMTSPSGTQYF.

The rearrangement links TRBV5-1 to TRBJ1-1; D is undetermined. Trimming left V 0 bases short and J 4 bases short, with 7 bases between. The CDR3 extends over 13 amino acids. The germline gives CDR1 SGHRS, CDR2 YFSETQ. CDR3 bases: TGCGCCAGCAGCTTGGGAAGGGTCACTGAAGCTTTCTTT. Amino acid sequence: CASSLGRVTEAFF. Variable domain in full (rest from reference TRBV5-1 and TRBJ1-1): KAGVTQTPRYLIKTRGQQVTLSCSPISGHRSVSWYQQTPGQGLQFLFEYFSETQRNKGNFPGRFSGRQFSNSRSEMNVSTLELGDSALYLCASSLGRVTEAFFGQGTRLTVV.

The chain uses TRBV7-6 and TRBJ1-1; D gene uncertain. Per germline, CDR1 SGHVS and CDR2 FNYEAQ. This CDR3 has 13 amino acids. The V gene lost 5 bases and the J gene lost 4 bases, with 11 bases spanning the gap. CDR3 sequence reads: CASSPGRGTEAFF. The CDR3, as DNA: TGTGCCAGCAGCCCCGGCCGGGGCACTGAAGCTTTCTTT.

The rearrangement uses TRBV11-2 and TRBJ1-2; 9 bases agree with TRBD1. The CDR3 has 16 amino acids. CDR1 is SGHAT, CDR2 FQNNGV, per germline. V trimming: 4 bases; J trimming: 3 bases; junction bases outside the gene matches: 9. For the CDR3, the DNA is TGTGCCAGCAGCTCCCGTTGGACAGGGGAGGACTATGGCTACACCTTC. Translating gives CASSSRWTGEDYGYTF.

This clone was counted between two and nine times. The chain couples TRBV5-1 to TRBJ2-1; 8 nucleotides align to TRBD2. This CDR3 region has 17 residues. The junction had 10 bases not matched to a gene; V was cut back by 0 bases and J by 5 bases. The germline CDR1 and CDR2 sequences are SGHRS and YFSETQ. The CDR3 loop is CASSLGAGGAVDNEQFF. The DNA of the CDR3 is TGCGCCAGCAGCTTGGGGGCCGGGGGGGCCGTGGACAATGAGCAGTTCTTC.

This clone appeared once. The chain carries TRBV27 and TRBJ1-1; the D is unclear. Trimming left V 7 bases short and J 11 bases short, with 14 bases between. The CDR3 runs to 11 residues. The germline V gene has CDR1 MNHEY and CDR2 SMNVEV (reference sequence). The CDR3 loop is CASIQYSRAFF. The DNA for the CDR3 is TGTGCCAGCATCCAATATTCCCGGGCTTTCTTT.

This sequence joins TRBV27 and TRBJ2-5; 8 nucleotides agree with TRBD2. This CDR3 contains 15 residues. Trimming removed 11 bases from V and 5 bases from J; junction bases left unmatched: 16. The germline CDR1 and CDR2 sequences are MNHEY and SMNVEV (reference sequence). DNA for the CDR3: TGTGCCCGAAACCCCCGGGGATCGGGGGGGGAGACCCAGTACTTC. Its protein product is CARNPRGSGGETQYF.

The chain recombines TRBV6-4 with TRBJ2-1; 7 bases map to TRBD1. CDR3 length: 15 residues. Trimming cost V 2 bases and J 3 bases; bases outside gene matches: 4. Per the germline V gene, CDR1 is MRHNA and CDR2 is SNTAGT. The CDR3 DNA reads as TGTGCCAGCAGTGACGAACAGGGGAGCTACAATGAGCAGTTCTTC. Translating gives CASSDEQGSYNEQFF.

This clone was seen once. The J gene is TRBJ1-2, the V gene TRBV30; D perhaps matches TRBD1 (5 bases). Trimming pared 4 bases from V and 5 bases from J, leaving 26 bases between. The germline V gene has CDR1 GTSNPN and CDR2 SVGIG (reference sequence). This CDR3 has 17 residues. CDR3 coding DNA: TGTGCCTGGAATAGAGGGGAACCTAGACAGTGGGGGTATGGCTACACCTTC. It translates to CAWNRGEPRQWGYGYTF. Combining the CDR3 with reference TRBV30 and TRBJ1-2 gives the whole variable domain SQTIHQWPATLVQPVGSPLSLECTVEGTSNPNLYWYRQAAGRGLQLLFYSVGIGQISSEVPQNLSASRPQDRQFILSSKKLLLSDSGFYLCAWNRGEPRQWGYGYTFGSGTRLTVV.